These T cell receptor beta chains were read from a single sample in a study of blood T cells in healthy people across ages. TCRdb re-called the 5' RACE reads through MiXCR, storing one row per CDR3 protein. The repertoire holds over 950,000 distinct CDR3 sequences, roughly half seen once, with roughly 23% in the top ten. Sequencing was carried out using blood. The receptors originated from a woman aged 55-75 years in good health. The CDR3 runs from the conserved cysteine through the conserved F or W. Each record gives: D gene, V gene, J gene, clone size, CDR3 DNA, CDR3 protein. D genes are given only for firm matches. Clone sizes are given selectively: once, few, many, or a class where the clone is expanded.

d_call: TRBD1
v_call: TRBV12-3/TRBV12-4
j_call: TRBJ2-7
clone_size: few
cdr3_nt: TGTGCCAGCAAAGGGACAGTGGGGTACGAGCAGTACTTC
cdr3_aa: CASKGTVGYEQYF

d_call: -
v_call: TRBV4-3
j_call: TRBJ2-3
clone_size: -
cdr3_nt: TGCGCCAGCAGCCAAGATCTTGTTTTAGGAGGGAGAACGGATGCGCAGTATTTT
cdr3_aa: CASSQDLVLGGRTDAQYF

d_call: -
v_call: TRBV20-1
j_call: TRBJ1-1
clone_size: -
cdr3_nt: TGCAGTGCTCGCCGGGGATTGAACACTGAAGCTTTCTTT
cdr3_aa: CSARRGLNTEAFF

d_call: -
v_call: TRBV30
j_call: TRBJ2-5
clone_size: few
cdr3_nt: TGTGCCTGTGCGTTTCAAGAGACCCAGTACTTC
cdr3_aa: CACAFQETQYF

d_call: -
v_call: TRBV6-5
j_call: TRBJ2-7
clone_size: few
cdr3_nt: TGTGCCAGCAGTAGACCGGGACATCAAAACTACGAGCAGTACTTC
cdr3_aa: CASSRPGHQNYEQYF

d_call: TRBD1
v_call: TRBV27
j_call: TRBJ2-1
clone_size: -
cdr3_nt: TGTGCCAGCAGGACAGGGACAGGGACTTTGGCCAATGAGCAGTTCTTC
cdr3_aa: CASRTGTGTLANEQFF

d_call: -
v_call: TRBV7-3
j_call: TRBJ2-7
clone_size: -
cdr3_nt: TGTGCCAGCAGCCCTCAAAATTCGGGGCGGGAGCAGTACTTC
cdr3_aa: CASSPQNSGREQYF

d_call: TRBD1
v_call: TRBV28
j_call: TRBJ1-2
clone_size: once
cdr3_nt: TGTGCCAGCAGTTTTACAGGGGGCGCGGGCTATGGCCACACCTTC
cdr3_aa: CASSFTGGAGYGHTF

d_call: TRBD1
v_call: TRBV6-2/TRBV6-3
j_call: TRBJ1-2
clone_size: -
cdr3_nt: TGTGCCAGCACTCCGGACAGGGTCTATGGCTACACCTTC
cdr3_aa: CASTPDRVYGYTF

d_call: -
v_call: TRBV30
j_call: TRBJ2-1
clone_size: -
cdr3_nt: TGTGCCTGGAGTATCGATGAGCAGTTCTTC
cdr3_aa: CAWSIDEQFF

d_call: TRBD1
v_call: TRBV20-1
j_call: TRBJ1-4
clone_size: -
cdr3_nt: TGCAGTGCAACAGGGGGCGAATTTCCTAATGAAAAACTGTTTTTT
cdr3_aa: CSATGGEFPNEKLFF

d_call: TRBD2
v_call: TRBV6-5
j_call: TRBJ2-1
clone_size: -
cdr3_nt: TGTGCCAGCAGTTACTCGACCCTAGCGGGACTAGGGCTCAATGAGCAGTTCTTC
cdr3_aa: CASSYSTLAGLGLNEQFF

d_call: TRBD2
v_call: TRBV7-9
j_call: TRBJ2-1
clone_size: once
cdr3_nt: TGTGCCAGCAGCTTCGGCGGGAGCATGTACAATGAGCAGTTCTTC
cdr3_aa: CASSFGGSMYNEQFF

d_call: -
v_call: TRBV7-6
j_call: TRBJ2-7
clone_size: few
cdr3_nt: TGTGCCAGCAGCTTCTCTGGGCCGGCGGACGAGCAGTACTTC
cdr3_aa: CASSFSGPADEQYF

d_call: -
v_call: TRBV20-1
j_call: TRBJ2-7
clone_size: -
cdr3_nt: TGCAGTGCTGTGGGGGCAGGGCAAAACGAGCAGTACTTC
cdr3_aa: CSAVGAGQNEQYF

d_call: TRBD1
v_call: TRBV27
j_call: TRBJ1-2
clone_size: -
cdr3_nt: TGTGCCAGCACCCCCTTAGGGGGCGTTGGCTACACCTTC
cdr3_aa: CASTPLGGVGYTF

d_call: TRBD1
v_call: TRBV20-1
j_call: TRBJ1-2
clone_size: -
cdr3_nt: TGCAGTGCTGTCAGGGGGTTCAGCTATGGCTACACCTTC
cdr3_aa: CSAVRGFSYGYTF

d_call: -
v_call: TRBV7-2
j_call: TRBJ2-7
clone_size: -
cdr3_nt: TGTGCCAGCAGTCGAACAGGGTGGCACGAGCAGTACTTC
cdr3_aa: CASSRTGWHEQYF

d_call: -
v_call: TRBV11-2
j_call: TRBJ1-2
clone_size: few
cdr3_nt: TGTGCCAGCAGCTTATTTGAGATGAACTTCTATGGCTACACCTTC
cdr3_aa: CASSLFEMNFYGYTF

d_call: -
v_call: TRBV29-1
j_call: TRBJ2-2
clone_size: -
cdr3_nt: TGCAGCGTTGAGACAGTTACGACCGGGGAGCTGTTTTTT
cdr3_aa: CSVETVTTGELFF

d_call: -
v_call: TRBV28
j_call: TRBJ1-2
clone_size: -
cdr3_nt: TGTGCCAGCAGTTTAGGCGGGGAGGGGATCGGCTACACCTTC
cdr3_aa: CASSLGGEGIGYTF

d_call: TRBD1
v_call: TRBV7-2
j_call: TRBJ1-4
clone_size: few
cdr3_nt: TGTGCCAGCAGGGGACAGGGATCTAATGAAAAACTGTTTTTT
cdr3_aa: CASRGQGSNEKLFF

d_call: -
v_call: TRBV5-1
j_call: TRBJ1-1
clone_size: -
cdr3_nt: TGCGCCAGCAGCCCTGGTTGGGGAGACGTTAGGGGCACTGAAGCTTTCTTT
cdr3_aa: CASSPGWGDVRGTEAFF

d_call: -
v_call: TRBV2
j_call: TRBJ2-1
clone_size: -
cdr3_nt: TGTGCCAGCAGGCAGACTAGAGACGGCGAGCAGTTCTTC
cdr3_aa: CASRQTRDGEQFF

d_call: TRBD2
v_call: TRBV28
j_call: TRBJ2-7
clone_size: -
cdr3_nt: TGTGCCAGCAGTTTGGGCCTAGCGGGAGGGCAGTACTTC
cdr3_aa: CASSLGLAGGQYF

d_call: -
v_call: TRBV10-3
j_call: TRBJ2-3
clone_size: -
cdr3_nt: TGTGCCATCAGGTCAGCCAGGGGGGCAGGGGATACGCAGTATTTT
cdr3_aa: CAIRSARGAGDTQYF

d_call: -
v_call: TRBV20-1
j_call: TRBJ1-2
clone_size: few
cdr3_nt: TGCAGTGCTAGAGATCCGAGAAATCTCATGGGCTACACCTTC
cdr3_aa: CSARDPRNLMGYTF

d_call: TRBD2
v_call: TRBV27
j_call: TRBJ2-1
clone_size: -
cdr3_nt: TGTGCCGGCAGTCCCGGACTAGCGGGGGGACGACTCCAGTACGATGAGCAGTTCTTC
cdr3_aa: CAGSPGLAGGRLQYDEQFF

d_call: -
v_call: TRBV28
j_call: TRBJ2-6
clone_size: -
cdr3_nt: TGTGCCAGCAGTATAACAGCCACTGGGGCCAACGTCCTGACTTTC
cdr3_aa: CASSITATGANVLTF

d_call: -
v_call: TRBV25-1
j_call: TRBJ2-7
clone_size: many
cdr3_nt: TGTGCCAGCAGGACGTCCTACGAGCAGTACTTC
cdr3_aa: CASRTSYEQYF

d_call: TRBD1
v_call: TRBV7-2
j_call: TRBJ1-6
clone_size: -
cdr3_nt: TGTGCCAGCAGCTTGACGACCGGGACAGGGCGATCACCCCTCCACTTT
cdr3_aa: CASSLTTGTGRSPLHF

d_call: TRBD1
v_call: TRBV13
j_call: TRBJ2-7
clone_size: -
cdr3_nt: TGTGCCAGCAGCTTAGAGGCCCGGGACAGGGTTCCCTACGAGCAGTACTTC
cdr3_aa: CASSLEARDRVPYEQYF

d_call: -
v_call: TRBV2
j_call: TRBJ2-1
clone_size: few
cdr3_nt: TGTGCCAGCGGGGGCGCGGGAGTCTACAATGAGCAGTTCTTC
cdr3_aa: CASGGAGVYNEQFF

d_call: -
v_call: TRBV20-1
j_call: TRBJ2-1
clone_size: few
cdr3_nt: TGCAGTGCTAGTTCCTATTACGGGGAGCAGTTCTTC
cdr3_aa: CSASSYYGEQFF

d_call: TRBD2
v_call: TRBV12-3/TRBV12-4
j_call: TRBJ2-1
clone_size: -
cdr3_nt: TGTGCCAGCAGTTTTCTAGCGGGAGCTCGGGTACTGGACGATGAGCAGTTCTTC
cdr3_aa: CASSFLAGARVLDDEQFF

d_call: -
v_call: TRBV20-1
j_call: TRBJ2-3
clone_size: -
cdr3_nt: TGCAGTGCTAGAGATGTAGCGGTGAGCACAGATACGCAGTATTTT
cdr3_aa: CSARDVAVSTDTQYF

d_call: TRBD1
v_call: TRBV18
j_call: TRBJ1-5
clone_size: few
cdr3_nt: TGTGCCAGCTCACCGACAGGGGGATGGGATCAGCCCCAGCATTTT
cdr3_aa: CASSPTGGWDQPQHF

d_call: -
v_call: TRBV20-1
j_call: TRBJ1-5
clone_size: -
cdr3_nt: TGCAGTGCTAGAGTAGGGGGTTTGGGCAATCAGCCCCAGCATTTT
cdr3_aa: CSARVGGLGNQPQHF

d_call: TRBD2
v_call: TRBV7-8
j_call: TRBJ2-6
clone_size: -
cdr3_nt: TGTGCCAGCAGCTCAACCCTTGTGACTAGCGGGAGGACCGTCCTGACTTTC
cdr3_aa: CASSSTLVTSGRTVLTF

d_call: -
v_call: TRBV6-5
j_call: TRBJ2-7
clone_size: few
cdr3_nt: TGTGCCAGCAGTTCGTTTCTAGCCCTTGCCGAGCAGTACTTC
cdr3_aa: CASSSFLALAEQYF

d_call: TRBD1
v_call: TRBV4-1
j_call: TRBJ2-5
clone_size: few
cdr3_nt: TGCGCCAGCAGCCAAGTCGGGCAGGGGGCAGGTGAGCAGTACTTC
cdr3_aa: CASSQVGQGAGEQYF

d_call: TRBD2
v_call: TRBV9
j_call: TRBJ2-3
clone_size: -
cdr3_nt: TGTGCCAGCAGCTTAACTGTGGCTAGCGGTGGGGATACGCAGTATTTT
cdr3_aa: CASSLTVASGGDTQYF

d_call: TRBD1
v_call: TRBV28
j_call: TRBJ1-4
clone_size: -
cdr3_nt: TGTGCCAGCAGTTTATCAGGGGGCGCGAGCGAAAAACTGTTTTTT
cdr3_aa: CASSLSGGASEKLFF

d_call: TRBD1
v_call: TRBV29-1
j_call: TRBJ2-5
clone_size: few
cdr3_nt: TGCAGCGTCGACAGGGGGATAGGAGAGACCCAGTACTTC
cdr3_aa: CSVDRGIGETQYF

d_call: -
v_call: TRBV4-3
j_call: TRBJ2-6
clone_size: -
cdr3_nt: TGCGCCAGCAGCCGGAGTATACAGGGTTCCTCTGGGGCCAACGTCCTGACTTTC
cdr3_aa: CASSRSIQGSSGANVLTF

d_call: -
v_call: TRBV11-2
j_call: TRBJ2-5
clone_size: -
cdr3_nt: TGTGCCAGCAGCTTAGCTCTAACTAGCGAGACCCAGTACTTC
cdr3_aa: CASSLALTSETQYF

d_call: -
v_call: TRBV3-1
j_call: TRBJ2-5
clone_size: -
cdr3_nt: TGTGCCAGCAGCCAAGGATATGGGAGCTGGGAGACCCAGTACTTC
cdr3_aa: CASSQGYGSWETQYF

d_call: TRBD2
v_call: TRBV7-3
j_call: TRBJ2-5
clone_size: -
cdr3_nt: TGTGCCAGCAGCTTAGGTCGCGGGAGGGCCTTAGGGACCCAGTACTTC
cdr3_aa: CASSLGRGRALGTQYF

d_call: -
v_call: TRBV5-1
j_call: TRBJ2-5
clone_size: many
cdr3_nt: TGCGCCAGCAGCTTCGGCGGGATACAAGAGACCCAGTACTTC
cdr3_aa: CASSFGGIQETQYF

d_call: -
v_call: TRBV27
j_call: TRBJ1-1
clone_size: -
cdr3_nt: TGTGCCAGCAAAAGACAGGAAGTGAACACTGAAGCTTTCTTT
cdr3_aa: CASKRQEVNTEAFF

d_call: -
v_call: TRBV29-1
j_call: TRBJ2-7
clone_size: -
cdr3_nt: TGCAGCGCCCGGGGCCCTACATCCTACGAGCAGTACTTC
cdr3_aa: CSARGPTSYEQYF

d_call: -
v_call: TRBV29-1
j_call: TRBJ2-5
clone_size: many
cdr3_nt: TGCAGCGTTGAACGAAGTCGCGCTAGAGAGACCCAGTACTTC
cdr3_aa: CSVERSRARETQYF

d_call: -
v_call: TRBV18
j_call: TRBJ2-1
clone_size: -
cdr3_nt: TGTGCCAGCTCACCAGCTACTGTCGACAATGAGCAGTTCTTC
cdr3_aa: CASSPATVDNEQFF

d_call: -
v_call: TRBV20-1
j_call: TRBJ2-1
clone_size: -
cdr3_nt: TGCAGTGCTGGCAGGACCTACAATGAGCAGTTCTTC
cdr3_aa: CSAGRTYNEQFF

d_call: TRBD2
v_call: TRBV4-3
j_call: TRBJ2-1
clone_size: -
cdr3_nt: TGCGCCAGCAGCAAGGGGTCGGGGACTAGTGATTTCGGTGAGCAGTTCTTC
cdr3_aa: CASSKGSGTSDFGEQFF

d_call: TRBD2
v_call: TRBV12-3/TRBV12-4
j_call: TRBJ2-1
clone_size: few
cdr3_nt: TGTGCCAGCGCCAAAGGGGCTAGCGGGAGGCTCAATGAGCAGTTCTTC
cdr3_aa: CASAKGASGRLNEQFF

d_call: TRBD2
v_call: TRBV2
j_call: TRBJ2-3
clone_size: -
cdr3_nt: TGTGCCAGCAGGACTAGCTTCGATACGCAGTATTTT
cdr3_aa: CASRTSFDTQYF

d_call: -
v_call: TRBV7-2
j_call: TRBJ2-5
clone_size: once
cdr3_nt: TGTGCCAGCAGCTTAAAGGGCGGGGGCCATTTAGAGACCCAGTACTTC
cdr3_aa: CASSLKGGGHLETQYF